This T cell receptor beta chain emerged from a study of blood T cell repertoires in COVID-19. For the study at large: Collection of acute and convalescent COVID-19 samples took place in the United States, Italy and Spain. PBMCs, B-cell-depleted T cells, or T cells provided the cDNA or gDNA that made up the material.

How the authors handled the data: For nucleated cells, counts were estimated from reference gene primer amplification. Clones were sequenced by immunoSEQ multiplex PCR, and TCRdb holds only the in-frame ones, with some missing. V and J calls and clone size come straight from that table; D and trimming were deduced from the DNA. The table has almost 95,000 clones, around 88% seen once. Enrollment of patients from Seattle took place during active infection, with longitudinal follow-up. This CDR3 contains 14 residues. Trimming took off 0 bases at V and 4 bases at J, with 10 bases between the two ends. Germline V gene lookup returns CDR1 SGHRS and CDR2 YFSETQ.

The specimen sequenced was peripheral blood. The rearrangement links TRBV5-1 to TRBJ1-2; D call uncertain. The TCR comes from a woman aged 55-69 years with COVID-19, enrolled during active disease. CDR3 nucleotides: TGCGCCAGCAGCTTGGGAGACGGAGCCTATGGCTACACCTTC. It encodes CASSLGDGAYGYTF.